The 20 T cell receptor beta chains reported below all come from one sample, sequenced in a study of control samples from healthy donors and cancer patients. TCRdb keeps only in-frame clones here, not all; method: immunoSEQ multiplex PCR. In the table there are 150,000 to 200,000 clones, roughly 94% of which are singletons. Sequenced: PBMCs. Receptors originate from a man aged 60 to 75 with colorectal cancer.

CDR3 protein: CASSFGQDYSYEQYF. For the CDR3, the DNA is TGTGCCAGCAGCTTCGGACAGGATTACTCCTACGAGCAGTACTTC. This chain uses TRBV7-8 with TRBJ2-7; 7 bases are shared with TRBD1. Trimming cost V 3 bases and J 0 bases; bases outside gene matches: 5. Germline V gene lookup returns CDR1 SGHVS and CDR2 FQNEAQ. This CDR3 has 15 amino acids.

The chain is built from TRBV7-2 and TRBJ2-5; D not resolved. V was shortened by 1 base and J by 4 bases, with 1 base between the two germline ends. The CDR3 spans 11 residues. Germline loops: CDR1 SGHTA, CDR2 FQGNSA. The CDR3: CASSLVETQYF. The DNA of the CDR3 is TGTGCCAGCAGCTTAGTAGAGACCCAGTACTTC.

The chain carries TRBV5-1 and TRBJ2-2, with D tentatively TRBD2 (5 bases). The CDR3 totals 16 residues. Per the germline V gene, CDR1 is SGHRS and CDR2 is YFSETQ. V lost 2 bases to trimming and J lost 5 bases, with 16 bases between them. The CDR3 region is CASSFGRVSRTGELFF. In DNA form, the CDR3 reads TGCGCCAGCAGCTTCGGGCGGGTTTCTCGGACCGGGGAGCTGTTTTTT. Together with reference TRBV5-1 and TRBJ2-2, the CDR3 gives the full variable domain: KAGVTQTPRYLIKTRGQQVTLSCSPISGHRSVSWYQQTPGQGLQFLFEYFSETQRNKGNFPGRFSGRQFSNSRSEMNVSTLELGDSALYLCASSFGRVSRTGELFFGEGSRLTVL.

The chain recombines TRBV3-1 (or the pseudogene TRBV3-2) with TRBJ1-2, with D uncertain. CDR1 is LGHDT and CDR2 is YNNKEL in the germline V gene (reference sequence). Trimming took 1 base from V and 8 from J, leaving 14 bases between them. There are 14 residues in the CDR3. As DNA, the CDR3 is TGTGCCAGCAGCCAAGGACCGGGGTTGGGAGGCTACACCTTC. It specifies CASSQGPGLGGYTF.

The J gene is TRBJ2-3, the V gene TRBV9; 8 nucleotides match TRBD1. The length of the CDR3 is 18 residues. Germline V lookup: CDR1 SGDLS, CDR2 YYNGEE. The V segment lost 1 base and the J segment 0 bases; nucleotides outside the gene matches: 10. The CDR3 protein is CASSVSGQGAMSTDTQYF. DNA for the CDR3: TGTGCCAGCAGCGTATCAGGACAGGGAGCGATGAGCACAGATACGCAGTATTTT.

This chain joins TRBV12-3 or TRBV12-4 and TRBJ1-2; no reliable D call. V lost 3 bases and J lost 7, with 12 bases in between. This CDR3 region has 13 residues. This chain's CDR3 is CASSFVGHGGYTF. CDR3 in DNA: TGTGCCAGCAGTTTTGTAGGGCATGGTGGCTACACCTTC.

The chain links TRBV2 to TRBJ2-5; D is unresolved. Per the germline V gene, CDR1 is SNHLY and CDR2 is FYNNEI. This CDR3 has 16 amino acids. V was clipped by 0 bases and J by 2 bases, with 13 bases between them. The CDR3 sequence is CASSEAGSGPQETQYF. The CDR3 DNA follows: TGTGCCAGCAGTGAAGCGGGCTCGGGTCCGCAAGAGACCCAGTACTTC.

The chain employs TRBV11-2 and TRBJ2-1; 7 bases align to TRBD2. The V segment lost 4 bases and the J segment 6 bases; nucleotides outside the gene matches: 9. The CDR3 runs 15 residues. Germline V gives CDR1 SGHAT, CDR2 FQNNGV. The CDR3 DNA is TGTGCCAGCAGCTCAGTGCGGGGGACCGTCAATGAGCAGTTCTTC. Protein product: CASSSVRGTVNEQFF.

The rearrangement links TRBV24-1 to TRBJ2-7; D is perhaps TRBD1 or TRBD2 (5 bases each). The V and J ends lost 4 bases and 5 bases respectively, with 32 bases between them. This CDR3 has 20 residues. From germline, CDR1 is KGHDR and CDR2 SFDVKD. CDR3 nucleotide sequence: TGTGCCACCAGTGAGAGTACTTCACCCCCCCCGGGACCCACTCCCAACGAGCAGTACTTC. As protein: CATSESTSPPPGPTPNEQYF.

CDR3 sequence: CASSRDQASSYNSPLHF. CDR3 DNA sequence: TGCGCCAGCAGCCGAGACCAGGCTAGCTCCTATAATTCACCCCTCCACTTT. The gene calls are TRBV5-1 and TRBJ1-6, with D unresolved. CDR1 SGHRS and CDR2 YFSETQ come from the germline V gene. There are 17 residues in the CDR3. The V gene lost 4 bases and the J gene lost 0 bases, with 14 bases spanning the gap.

This chain uses TRBV7-2 with TRBJ1-1; D is perhaps TRBD1 (5 bases). The germline V gene has CDR1 SGHTA and CDR2 FQGNSA. Trimming took 7 bases from V and 4 from J, leaving 19 bases between them. The CDR3 loop spans 15 amino acids. CDR3 loop: CASTGEGFSGTEAFF. The DNA of the CDR3 is TGTGCCAGCACGGGGGAGGGCTTTTCGGGCACTGAAGCTTTCTTT. The variable domain in full, completed from reference TRBV7-2 and TRBJ1-1, reads GAGVSQSPSNKVTEKGKDVELRCDPISGHTALYWYRQSLGQGLEFLIYFQGNSAPDKSGLPSDRFSAERTGGSVSTLTIQRTQQEDSAVYLCASTGEGFSGTEAFFGQGTRLTVV.

The chain is built from TRBV6-6 and TRBJ2-1; no clear D gene. Trimming removed 4 bases from V and 10 bases from J, with 8 bases in between. Germline V gene data show CDR1 as MNHNY and CDR2 as SVGAGI (reference sequence). The length of the CDR3 is 11 residues. The CDR3 sequence: CASSSVPEQFF. The CDR3 nucleotides are TGTGCCAGCAGTTCTGTACCAGAGCAGTTCTTC.

V gene TRBV12-3 or TRBV12-4 combines with J gene TRBJ1-4, with D uncertain. This CDR3 has 13 residues. V gave up 8 bases and J gave up 1 base, with 8 bases separating them. The DNA of the CDR3 is TGTGCCAGCCAACAAGAAACTAATGAAAAACTGTTTTTT. Protein: CASQQETNEKLFF.

This sequence joins TRBV6-1 and TRBJ1-5, with unresolved D. V shed 4 bases and J shed 0 bases, with 13 bases lying between them. The V gene's germline CDR1 is MNHNS and CDR2 SASEGT. There are 16 residues in the CDR3. The CDR3 nucleotides read TGTGCCAGCAGTGGAACCCGAACTCATAGCAATCAGCCCCAGCATTTT. Protein sequence: CASSGTRTHSNQPQHF.

The V call is TRBV5-1, the J call TRBJ2-2; D not certain. The CDR3 covers 16 residues. V was pared by 7 bases and J by 1 base, with 17 bases between. CDR1 SGHRS and CDR2 YFSETQ come from the germline V gene. The DNA for the CDR3 is TGCGCCAGCCGCAGCAGATACGGAAAGAACACCGGGGAGCTGTTTTTT. Translating gives CASRSRYGKNTGELFF.

The rearrangement joins TRBV6-5 to TRBJ2-7; D assignment may be TRBD1 or TRBD2 (5 bases each). The CDR3 is 15 residues long. Trimming cost V 0 bases and J 4 bases, with 13 bases left between them. Germline CDR1 is MNHEY and CDR2 is SVGAGI. CDR3 region: CASSYSGTDLYEQYF. The CDR3 DNA reads as TGTGCCAGCAGTTACTCGGGGACGGATTTATACGAGCAGTACTTC.

The chain combines TRBV4-3 with TRBJ2-2; 8 bases match TRBD1. Germline V lookup: CDR1 LGHNA, CDR2 YSLEER. V lost 4 bases and J lost 4; bases outside the gene matches: 8. This CDR3 comprises 16 residues. The CDR3 region has the DNA TGCGCCAGCAGCCGTCTACAGGGGGGTAGCACCGGGGAGCTGTTTTTT. The encoded protein is CASSRLQGGSTGELFF.

V is TRBV5-6 and J is TRBJ2-5; a possible D gene is TRBD1 (6 bases). Germline V gene lookup returns CDR1 SGHDT and CDR2 YYEEEE. V was cut by 0 bases and J by 3 bases, with 15 bases left in between. The CDR3 loop spans 16 amino acids. The chain's CDR3 is CASSLGGLPGEETQYF. The CDR3 region has the DNA TGTGCCAGCAGCTTGGGGGGGCTCCCAGGGGAAGAGACCCAGTACTTC.

The chain couples TRBV10-1 to TRBJ2-7; no clear D. The CDR3 runs to 14 residues. Trimming cost V 3 bases and J 2 bases, with 11 bases left between them. Germline V gene sequence: CDR1 WNHNN, CDR2 SYGVQD (reference sequence). The CDR3 DNA reads as TGCGCCAGCAGTGAACGGGCAGTTCCCTACGAGCAGTACTTC. It encodes CASSERAVPYEQYF.

This sequence joins TRBV10-3 and TRBJ2-1; D not certain. This CDR3 spans 11 amino acids. CDR1 is ENHRY, CDR2 SYGVKD, per germline. V lost 5 bases and J lost 5, with 4 bases in between. The DNA of the CDR3 is TGTGCCATCAGTAAGGACAATGAGCAGTTCTTC. It yields the protein CAISKDNEQFF.